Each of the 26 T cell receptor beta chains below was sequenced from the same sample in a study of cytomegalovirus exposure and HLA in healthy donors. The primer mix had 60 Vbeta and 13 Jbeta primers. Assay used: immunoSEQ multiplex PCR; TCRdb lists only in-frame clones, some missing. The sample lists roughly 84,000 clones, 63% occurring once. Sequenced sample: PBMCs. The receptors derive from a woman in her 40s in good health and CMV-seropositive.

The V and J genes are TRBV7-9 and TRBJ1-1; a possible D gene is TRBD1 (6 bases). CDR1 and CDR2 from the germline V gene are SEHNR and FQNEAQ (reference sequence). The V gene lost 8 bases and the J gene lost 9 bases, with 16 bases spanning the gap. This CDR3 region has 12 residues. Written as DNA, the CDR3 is TGTGCCAGCGATAGACAGGAAACGCAAGCTTTCTTT. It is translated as CASDRQETQAFF.

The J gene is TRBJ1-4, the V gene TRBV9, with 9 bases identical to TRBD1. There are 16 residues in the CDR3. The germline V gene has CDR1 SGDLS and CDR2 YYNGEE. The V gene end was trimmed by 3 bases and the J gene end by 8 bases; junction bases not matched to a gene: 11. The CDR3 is CASSEGTGKMREKLFF. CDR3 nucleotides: TGTGCCAGCAGCGAGGGGACAGGGAAGATGCGGGAAAAACTGTTTTTT.

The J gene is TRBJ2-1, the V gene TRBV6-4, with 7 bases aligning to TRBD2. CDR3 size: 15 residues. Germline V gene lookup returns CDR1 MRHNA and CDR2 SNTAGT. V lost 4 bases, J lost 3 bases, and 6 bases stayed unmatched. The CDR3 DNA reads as TGTGCCAGCAGTGCGCAGGCGGGAGACTACAATGAGCAGTTCTTC. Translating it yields CASSAQAGDYNEQFF.

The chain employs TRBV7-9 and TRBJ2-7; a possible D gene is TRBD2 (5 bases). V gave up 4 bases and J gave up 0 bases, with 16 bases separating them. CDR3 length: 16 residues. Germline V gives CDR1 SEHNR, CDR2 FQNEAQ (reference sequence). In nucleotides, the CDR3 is TGTGCCAGCAGCTCATGGACCCTTGGGAGCTCCTACGAGCAGTACTTC. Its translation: CASSSWTLGSSYEQYF. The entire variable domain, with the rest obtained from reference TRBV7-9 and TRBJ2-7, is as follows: DTGVSQNPRHKITKRGQNVTFRCDPISEHNRLYWYRQTLGQGPEFLTYFQNEAQLEKSRLLSDRFSAERPKGSFSTLEIQRTEQGDSAMYLCASSSWTLGSSYEQYFGPGTRLTVT.

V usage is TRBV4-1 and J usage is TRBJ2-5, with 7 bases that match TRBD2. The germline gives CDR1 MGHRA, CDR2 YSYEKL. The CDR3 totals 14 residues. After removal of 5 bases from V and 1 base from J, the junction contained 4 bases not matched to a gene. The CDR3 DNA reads TGCGCCAGCAGCTACAGGACTAGCCAAGAGACCCAGTACTTC. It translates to CASSYRTSQETQYF.

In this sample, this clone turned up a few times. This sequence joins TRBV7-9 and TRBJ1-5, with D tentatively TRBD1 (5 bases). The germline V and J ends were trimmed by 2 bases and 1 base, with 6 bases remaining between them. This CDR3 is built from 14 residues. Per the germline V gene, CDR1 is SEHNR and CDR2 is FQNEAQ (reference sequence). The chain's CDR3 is CASSLRGSNQPQHF. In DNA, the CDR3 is TGTGCCAGCAGCTTAAGGGGAAGCAATCAGCCCCAGCATTTT.

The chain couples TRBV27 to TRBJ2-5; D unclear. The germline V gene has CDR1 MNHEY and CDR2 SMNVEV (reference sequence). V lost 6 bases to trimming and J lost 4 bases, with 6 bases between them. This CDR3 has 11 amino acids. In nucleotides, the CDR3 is TGTGCCAGCAGCCGCGGAGAGACCCAGTACTTC. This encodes CASSRGETQYF.

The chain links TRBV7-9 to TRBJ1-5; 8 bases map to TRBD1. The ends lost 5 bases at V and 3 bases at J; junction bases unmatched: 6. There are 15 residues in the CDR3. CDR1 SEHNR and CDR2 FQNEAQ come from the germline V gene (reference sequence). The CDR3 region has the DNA TGTGCCAGCAGCGCTGGACAGGGTCACAATCAGCCCCAGCATTTT. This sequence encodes CASSAGQGHNQPQHF.

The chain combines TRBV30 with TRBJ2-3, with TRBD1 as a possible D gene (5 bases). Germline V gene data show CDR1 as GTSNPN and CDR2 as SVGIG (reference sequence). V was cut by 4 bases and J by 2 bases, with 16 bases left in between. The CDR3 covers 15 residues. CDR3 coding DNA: TGTGCCTGGATAATTAGGGGCAGGTCCACAGATACGCAGTATTTT. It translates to CAWIIRGRSTDTQYF.

The CDR3 here is CSAAQEDYGYTF. The CDR3 DNA follows: TGCAGCGCAGCACAAGAGGACTATGGCTACACCTTC. The chain recombines TRBV29-1 with TRBJ1-2; no firm D call. Germline V gives CDR1 SQVTM, CDR2 ANQGSEA. V lost 7 bases and J lost 3, with 12 bases in between. CDR3 length equals 12 residues.

The CDR3 bases are TGTGCCAGCAGGGGGCCCGCACAGGGGGCTCAAGAGACCCAGTACTTC. Encoded protein: CASRGPAQGAQETQYF. The V and J genes are TRBV7-9 and TRBJ2-5; 9 bases fit TRBD1. With 6 bases clipped from V and 2 bases from J, the junction kept 10 bases outside the gene matches. This CDR3 region has 16 residues. In germline, CDR1 is SEHNR, CDR2 FQNEAQ (reference sequence).

Here the CDR3 reads CASSARLSSYEQYF. The CDR3, as DNA: TGTGCCAGTAGTGCACGACTTAGCTCCTACGAGCAGTACTTC. J is TRBJ2-7 and V is TRBV19; no clear D. The V end lost 5 bases, the J end lost 0 bases, and 11 bases lay between the germline ends. CDR3 size: 14 residues. CDR1 LNHDA and CDR2 SQIVND come from the germline V gene (reference sequence).

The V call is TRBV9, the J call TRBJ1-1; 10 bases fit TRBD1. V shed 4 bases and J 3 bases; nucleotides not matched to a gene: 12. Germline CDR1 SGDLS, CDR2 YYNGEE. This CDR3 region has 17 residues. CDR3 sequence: CASSTPRGQGPDTEAFF. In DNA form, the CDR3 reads TGTGCCAGCAGCACACCACGGGGACAGGGGCCCGACACTGAAGCTTTCTTT. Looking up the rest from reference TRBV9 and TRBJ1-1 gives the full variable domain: DSGVTQTPKHLITATGQRVTLRCSPRSGDLSVYWYQQSLDQGLQFLIQYYNGEERAKGNILERFSAQQFPDLHSELNLSSLELGDSALYFCASSTPRGQGPDTEAFFGQGTRLTVV.

Here the CDR3 reads CASSLKSRVVNTGELFF. Written as DNA, the CDR3 is TGTGCCAGCAGTTTAAAGTCTCGTGTAGTCAACACCGGGGAGCTGTTTTTT. This sequence joins TRBV27 and TRBJ2-2; D gene uncertain. V was trimmed by 2 bases and J by 2 bases, leaving 15 bases between them. Germline CDR1 is MNHEY and CDR2 is SMNVEV (reference sequence). The length of the CDR3 is 17 residues.

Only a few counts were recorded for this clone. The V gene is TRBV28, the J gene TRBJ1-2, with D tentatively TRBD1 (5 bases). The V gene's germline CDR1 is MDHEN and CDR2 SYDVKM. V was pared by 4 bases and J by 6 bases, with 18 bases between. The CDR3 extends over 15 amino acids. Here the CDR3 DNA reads TGTGCCAGCAGTTGGGCAGGGCCGATTAATGATGGCTACACCTTC. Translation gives CASSWAGPINDGYTF.

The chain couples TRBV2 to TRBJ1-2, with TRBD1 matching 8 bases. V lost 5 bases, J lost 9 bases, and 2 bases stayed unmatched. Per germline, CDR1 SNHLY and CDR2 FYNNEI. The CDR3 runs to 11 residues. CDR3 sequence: CASSRDRSYTF. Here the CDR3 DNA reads TGTGCCAGCAGTCGGGACAGGAGCTACACCTTC.

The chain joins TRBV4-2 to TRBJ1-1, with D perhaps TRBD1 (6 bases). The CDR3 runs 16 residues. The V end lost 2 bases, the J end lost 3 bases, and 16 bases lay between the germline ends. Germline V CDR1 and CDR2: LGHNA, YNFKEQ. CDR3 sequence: CASSQPGGLGDTEAFF. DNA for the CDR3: TGTGCCAGCAGCCAACCCGGGGGGCTGGGGGACACTGAAGCTTTCTTT.

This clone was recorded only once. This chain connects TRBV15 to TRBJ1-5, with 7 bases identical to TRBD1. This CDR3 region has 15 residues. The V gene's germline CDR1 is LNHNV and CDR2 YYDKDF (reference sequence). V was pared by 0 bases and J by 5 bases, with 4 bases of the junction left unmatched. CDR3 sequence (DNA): TGTGCCACCAGCAGAGATGGAACAGGGGATCAGCCCCAGCATTTT. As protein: CATSRDGTGDQPQHF.

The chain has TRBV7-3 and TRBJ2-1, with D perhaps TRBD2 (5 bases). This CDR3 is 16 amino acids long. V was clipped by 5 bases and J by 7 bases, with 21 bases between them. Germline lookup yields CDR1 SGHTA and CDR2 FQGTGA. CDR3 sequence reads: CASSARRTADWNEQFF. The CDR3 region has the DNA TGTGCCAGCAGCGCCAGGAGGACCGCAGACTGGAATGAGCAGTTCTTC. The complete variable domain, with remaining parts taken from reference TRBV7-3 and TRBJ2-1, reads GAGVSQTPSNKVTEKGKYVELRCDPISGHTALYWYRQSLGQGPEFLIYFQGTGAADDSGLPNDRFFAVRPEGSVSTLKIQRTERGDSAVYLCASSARRTADWNEQFFGPGTRLTVL.

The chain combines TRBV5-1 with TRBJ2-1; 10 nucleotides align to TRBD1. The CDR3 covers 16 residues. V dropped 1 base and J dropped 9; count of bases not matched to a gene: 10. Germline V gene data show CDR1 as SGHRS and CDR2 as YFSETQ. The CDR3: CASSLSGTGVIGEQFF. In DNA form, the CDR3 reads TGCGCCAGCAGCTTGTCTGGGACAGGGGTTATAGGTGAGCAGTTCTTC.

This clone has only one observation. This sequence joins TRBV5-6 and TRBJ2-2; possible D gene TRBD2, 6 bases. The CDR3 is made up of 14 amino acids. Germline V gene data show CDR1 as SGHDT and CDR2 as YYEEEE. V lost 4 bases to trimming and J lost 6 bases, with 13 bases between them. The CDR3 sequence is CASSTGSFAGELFF. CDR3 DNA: TGTGCCAGCAGCACCGGGAGTTTCGCCGGGGAGCTGTTTTTT.

DNA of the CDR3: TGTGCCAGTAGTATAGGGGGGCTCGGAGGTTCGGCTTTCTTT. Amino acid sequence: CASSIGGLGGSAFF. The chain uses TRBV19 and TRBJ1-1; D is possibly TRBD1 (6 bases). The V end was cut by 1 base, the J end by 11 bases, with 17 bases between. The germline V gene encodes CDR1 LNHDA and CDR2 SQIVND (reference sequence). The length of the CDR3 is 14 residues.

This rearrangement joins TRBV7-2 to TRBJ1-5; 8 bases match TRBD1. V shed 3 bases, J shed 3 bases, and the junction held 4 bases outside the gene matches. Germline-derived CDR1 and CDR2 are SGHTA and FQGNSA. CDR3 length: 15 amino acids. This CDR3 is CASSFAGGFNQPQHF. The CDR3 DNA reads TGTGCCAGCAGCTTCGCAGGGGGCTTCAATCAGCCCCAGCATTTT.

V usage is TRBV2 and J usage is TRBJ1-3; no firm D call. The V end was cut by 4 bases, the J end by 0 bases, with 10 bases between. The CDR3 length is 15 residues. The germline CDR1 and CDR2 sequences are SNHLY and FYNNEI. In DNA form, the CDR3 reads TGTGCCAGCAGTGGAGGGCGGGTCTCTGGAAACACCATATATTTT. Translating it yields CASSGGRVSGNTIYF. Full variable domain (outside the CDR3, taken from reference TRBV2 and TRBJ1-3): EPEVTQTPSHQVTQMGQEVILRCVPISNHLYFYWYRQILGQKVEFLVSFYNNEISEKSEIFDDQFSVERPDGSNFTLKIRSTKLEDSAMYFCASSGGRVSGNTIYFGEGSWLTVV.

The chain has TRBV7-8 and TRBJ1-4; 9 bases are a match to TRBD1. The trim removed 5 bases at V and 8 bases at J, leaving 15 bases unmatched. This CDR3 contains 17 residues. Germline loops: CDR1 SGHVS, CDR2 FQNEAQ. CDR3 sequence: CASSIYRGRRKEEKLFF. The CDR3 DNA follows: TGTGCCAGCAGCATATACAGGGGGCGGAGAAAAGAGGAAAAACTGTTTTTT.

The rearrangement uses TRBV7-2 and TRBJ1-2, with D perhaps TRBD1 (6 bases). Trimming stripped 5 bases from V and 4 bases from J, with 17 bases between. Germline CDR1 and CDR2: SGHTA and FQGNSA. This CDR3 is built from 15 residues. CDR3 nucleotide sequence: TGTGCCAGCAGCCCGCACAGGGAGAAAGTCTATGGCTACACCTTC. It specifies CASSPHREKVYGYTF.